Following are 10 T cell receptor beta chains from one sample sequenced in a study of CD8+CD57+ T cells in acquired aplastic anemia. Sequencing involved patients with CD8+CD57+ cell expansion previously shown by flow cytometry. For CDR3 and TCR beta VDJ profiling, genomic DNA was the template used. MiXCR was run by TCRdb on the reads, yielding one entry per CDR3 protein. Counted here are about 270,000 distinct CDR3 sequences, approximately 79% occurring once; the ten biggest clones make up 40% to 55%. The sample consisted of sorted CD4+, CD8+, or CD8+CD57+ T cells (not recorded which) from PBMCs. These receptors were obtained from a human donor with aplastic anemia.

V gene TRBV7-3 combines with J gene TRBJ2-3, with D hard to call. TRBJ1-4 explains the end of the DNA better; the J call may be wrong. The germline gives CDR1 SGHTA, CDR2 FQGTGA. The CDR3 spans 14 residues. Here the CDR3 DNA reads TGTGCCAGCAGCTTAGTCGCAACTCCCGAAAAACTGTTTTTT. It yields the protein CASSLVATPEKLFF.

This chain uses TRBV5-4 with TRBJ2-3, with D possibly matching TRBD2 (7 bases). This CDR3 comprises 16 residues. Germline loops: CDR1 SGHNT, CDR2 YYREEE (reference sequence). V was shortened by 4 bases and J by 1 base, with 16 bases between the two germline ends. The CDR3 reads CASSITSAGGTDTQYF. CDR3 DNA: TGTGCCAGCAGCATTACTAGCGCAGGGGGCACAGATACGCAGTATTTT.

With respect to this clonotype: At one end, the junction sequence differs from germline, possibly due to a read error. V gene TRBV7-9 combines with J gene TRBJ2-3, with 14 bases that match TRBD2. CDR3 length equals 14 residues. Germline V lookup: CDR1 SEHNR, CDR2 FQNEAQ (reference sequence). CDR3 residues: CASSYPMTSGRDEF. The CDR3 DNA sequence: TGTGCCAGCAGCTATCCTATGACTAGCGGGAGGGATGAGTTT.

The chain uses TRBV5-1 and TRBJ2-3; TRBD1 might be the D (6 bases). Germline CDR1 reads SGHRS; CDR2 reads YFSETQ. Trimming took off 4 bases at V and 14 bases at J, with 17 bases between the two ends. CDR3 length: 12 amino acids. DNA of the CDR3: TGCGCCAGCAGCCATGCAGGGGATCAGCCGTATTTT. This sequence encodes CASSHAGDQPYF.

V is TRBV15 and J is TRBJ1-5; D uncertain. The CDR3 is 13 residues long. V lost 2 bases, J lost 7 bases, and 9 bases lay in between. In germline, CDR1 is LNHNV, CDR2 YYDKDF (reference sequence). In DNA form, the CDR3 reads TGTGCCACCAGCAGATTCAGTGGGCAGCCCCAGCATTTT. This gives the protein CATSRFSGQPQHF.

This CDR3 reads CASSLYSTGTHEAFF. The DNA of the CDR3 is TGTGCCAGCAGCTTATACAGCACAGGGACGCATGAAGCTTTCTTT. The rearrangement uses TRBV7-3 and TRBJ1-1; tentatively, D is TRBD1 (6 bases). The CDR3 totals 15 residues. Germline V gene lookup returns CDR1 SGHTA and CDR2 FQGTGA. The V and J ends lost 2 bases and 7 bases respectively, with 17 bases between them.

To note about this clonotype: A junction end diverges from the germline sequence, so it may reflect a read error. The genes are TRBV13 and TRBJ2-1; 11 nucleotides line up with TRBD2. Germline V CDR1 and CDR2: PRHDT, FYEKMQ (reference sequence). The length of the CDR3 is 17 residues. CDR3 amino acids: CATSALREGLAEYEQFF. The CDR3 DNA reads as TGTGCCACCAGCGCATTGCGTGAGGGACTAGCGGAGTATGAGCAGTTCTTC.

This clonotype showed up just a few times. A much bigger clone sits one base away, suggesting this may be a read error. Because the CDR3's place on the DNA is in doubt, the DNA is left out and the CDR3 is given as listed by TCRdb. The chain uses TRBV9 and TRBJ2-1. Per germline, CDR1 SGDLS and CDR2 YYNGEE. A total of 15 residues make up the CDR3, ends included. The CDR3 sequence is CASGGAGNIQYFEFF.

This sequence joins TRBV7-6 and TRBJ1-1; a possible D gene is TRBD1 (6 bases). The V and J ends lost 1 base and 13 bases respectively, with 22 bases between them. In germline, CDR1 is SGHVS, CDR2 FNYEAQ. This CDR3 spans 15 amino acids. The CDR3 DNA is TGTGCCAGCAGCTTAGATATAGCGGGGGACACCCCTGGTTTCTTT. Translation: CASSLDIAGDTPGFF.

With regard to this clonotype: One end of the junction is discordant with germline, which a read error may explain. This rearrangement joins TRBV7-9 to TRBJ2-2; D assignment may be TRBD1 or TRBD2 (5 bases each). Germline assignment: CDR1 SEHNR and CDR2 FQNEAQ (reference sequence). The CDR3 covers 15 residues. In nucleotides, the CDR3 is TGCGCCAGCAGCTTAAAGGGTAGCTACGGGGCCGACGTCTTTTTT. As protein: CASSLKGSYGADVFF.